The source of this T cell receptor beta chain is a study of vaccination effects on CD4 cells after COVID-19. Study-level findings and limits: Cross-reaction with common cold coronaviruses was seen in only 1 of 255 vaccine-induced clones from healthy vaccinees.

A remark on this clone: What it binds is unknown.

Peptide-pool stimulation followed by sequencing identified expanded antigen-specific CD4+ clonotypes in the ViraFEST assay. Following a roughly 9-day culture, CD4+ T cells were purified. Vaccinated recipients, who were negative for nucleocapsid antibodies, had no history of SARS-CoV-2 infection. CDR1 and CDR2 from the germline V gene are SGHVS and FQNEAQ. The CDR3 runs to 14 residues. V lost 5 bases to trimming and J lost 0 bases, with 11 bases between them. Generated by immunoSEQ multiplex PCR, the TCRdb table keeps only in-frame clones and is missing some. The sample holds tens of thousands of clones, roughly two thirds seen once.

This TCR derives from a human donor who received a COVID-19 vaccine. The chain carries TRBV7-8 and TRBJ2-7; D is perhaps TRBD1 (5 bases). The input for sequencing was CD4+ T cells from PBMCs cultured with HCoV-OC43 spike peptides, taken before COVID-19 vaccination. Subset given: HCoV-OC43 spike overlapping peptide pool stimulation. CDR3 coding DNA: TGTGCCAGCAGCGGACACAGGCTCTCCTACGAGCAGTACTTC. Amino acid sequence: CASSGHRLSYEQYF.